This TCR beta chain was obtained from a study of cytomegalovirus exposure and HLA in healthy donors. The sample holds a few counts of this clone. V dropped 0 bases and J dropped 3; count of bases not matched to a gene: 7. CDR3 size: 17 residues. Germline V gives CDR1 LGHNA, CDR2 YSLEER. Use of 60 Vbeta and 13 Jbeta primers characterized the PCR. TCRdb's copy holds only in-frame clones and misses some; the assay was immunoSEQ multiplex PCR. In the table there are under 200,000 clones, roughly 78% of which are singletons. The chain couples TRBV4-3 to TRBJ2-1; TRBD2 matches 8 bases. The sequence was collected from a man aged 35 to 55 in good health and CMV-seronegative. Sample: PBMCs. For the CDR3, the DNA is TGCGCCAGCAGCCAAGATCATGCGGGAGGAATCTACAATGAGCAGTTCTTC. Amino acid sequence: CASSQDHAGGIYNEQFF.